These T cell receptor beta chains were read from a single sample in a study of CD8+CD57+ T cells in acquired aplastic anemia. One entry per CDR3 protein results from TCRdb running MiXCR on the reads. The table has 250,000 to 350,000 distinct CDR3 sequences, 45% to 65% seen once; the top ten hold 1% to 1.5%. The sample was sorted CD4+, CD8+, or CD8+CD57+ T cells (not recorded which) from PBMCs. The receptors were sampled from a human donor with aplastic anemia. The CDR3 runs from the conserved cysteine through the conserved F or W. Fields, in order: D gene, J gene, clone size, V gene, CDR3 protein, CDR3 DNA. A D gene is named only where the DNA matches it firmly. Not all rows give a size; the values are once, few, many and, for expanded clones, a class.

d_call: TRBD2
j_call: TRBJ2-5
clone_size: many
v_call: TRBV6-5
cdr3_aa: CASSYSASGLVLQETQYF
cdr3_nt: TGTGCCAGCAGTTACTCAGCTAGCGGGTTGGTTTTACAAGAGACCCAGTACTTC

d_call: TRBD1
j_call: TRBJ1-1
clone_size: once
v_call: TRBV25-1
cdr3_aa: CASSGDRGTNTEAFF
cdr3_nt: TGTGCCAGCAGTGGGGACAGGGGGACGAACACTGAAGCTTTCTTT

d_call: TRBD1
j_call: TRBJ2-2
clone_size: many
v_call: TRBV2
cdr3_aa: CASSWRDRGTGELFF
cdr3_nt: TGTGCCAGCAGTTGGAGGGACAGGGGAACCGGGGAGCTGTTTTTT

d_call: .
j_call: TRBJ2-2
clone_size: .
v_call: TRBV7-2
cdr3_aa: CASSLAAEVTGELFF
cdr3_nt: TGTGCCAGCAGCTTGGCGGCGGAGGTCACCGGGGAGCTGTTTTTT

d_call: TRBD1
j_call: TRBJ1-5
clone_size: many
v_call: TRBV20-1
cdr3_aa: CSATRDRGLGQPQHF
cdr3_nt: TGCAGTGCTACCCGTGACAGGGGGCTTGGTCAGCCCCAGCATTTT

d_call: TRBD1
j_call: TRBJ2-6
clone_size: many
v_call: TRBV7-3
cdr3_aa: CASSLTGQGPSGANVLTF
cdr3_nt: TGTGCCAGCAGCTTAACGGGACAGGGCCCCTCTGGGGCCAACGTCCTGACTTTC

d_call: TRBD2
j_call: TRBJ2-3
clone_size: many
v_call: TRBV4-1
cdr3_aa: CASSHGRTSGSTDTQYF
cdr3_nt: TGCGCCAGCAGCCATGGACGGACTAGCGGGAGCACAGATACGCAGTATTTT

d_call: .
j_call: TRBJ2-3
clone_size: many
v_call: TRBV11-2
cdr3_aa: CASSARDSTDTQYF
cdr3_nt: TGTGCCAGCAGCGCTCGGGACAGCACAGATACGCAGTATTTT

d_call: .
j_call: TRBJ1-2
clone_size: .
v_call: TRBV19
cdr3_aa: CASSTGTPYGYTF
cdr3_nt: TGTGCCAGTAGTACGGGGACGCCCTATGGCTACACCTTC

d_call: .
j_call: TRBJ2-2
clone_size: .
v_call: TRBV19
cdr3_aa: CASSIAAGLYTGELFF
cdr3_nt: TGTGCCAGTAGTATAGCCGCGGGACTCTACACCGGGGAGCTGTTTTTT

d_call: .
j_call: TRBJ2-7
clone_size: .
v_call: TRBV5-1
cdr3_aa: CASSFPGDYEQYF
cdr3_nt: TGCGCCAGCAGTTTCCCAGGAGACTACGAGCAGTACTTC

d_call: .
j_call: TRBJ2-7
clone_size: .
v_call: TRBV2
cdr3_aa: CASSERGDGREQYF
cdr3_nt: TGTGCCAGCAGTGAACGGGGAGACGGCCGCGAGCAGTACTTC

d_call: .
j_call: TRBJ1-3
clone_size: .
v_call: TRBV10-3
cdr3_aa: CAISESDGVGNTIYF
cdr3_nt: TGTGCCATCAGTGAGTCGGACGGGGTTGGAAACACCATATATTTT

d_call: TRBD1
j_call: TRBJ2-5
clone_size: .
v_call: TRBV20-1
cdr3_aa: CSAVTGGTTQYF
cdr3_nt: TGCAGTGCTGTAACAGGGGGAACCACCCAGTACTTC

d_call: TRBD1
j_call: TRBJ1-1
clone_size: .
v_call: TRBV29-1
cdr3_aa: CSVGRGLNTEAFF
cdr3_nt: TGCAGCGTAGGGAGGGGGCTGAACACTGAAGCTTTCTTT

d_call: TRBD1
j_call: TRBJ1-6
clone_size: .
v_call: TRBV20-1
cdr3_aa: CSATRTGAGGSPLHF
cdr3_nt: TGCAGTGCTACCAGGACAGGGGCGGGGGGTTCACCCCTCCACTTT

d_call: TRBD1
j_call: TRBJ1-6
clone_size: few
v_call: TRBV15
cdr3_aa: CATSTGTGRTGNSPLHF
cdr3_nt: TGTGCCACCAGCACCGGGACAGGGCGAACCGGGAATTCACCCCTCCACTTT

d_call: .
j_call: TRBJ1-2
clone_size: many
v_call: TRBV14
cdr3_aa: CASSTTVPGFGYTF
cdr3_nt: TGTGCCAGCAGCACAACAGTTCCTGGATTTGGCTACACCTTC

d_call: TRBD2
j_call: TRBJ2-1
clone_size: .
v_call: TRBV25-1
cdr3_aa: CASRPVSGSDEQFF
cdr3_nt: TGTGCCAGCAGACCAGTTAGCGGGAGCGATGAGCAGTTCTTC

d_call: .
j_call: TRBJ2-1
clone_size: .
v_call: TRBV10-3
cdr3_aa: CAISESSGGVQFF
cdr3_nt: TGTGCCATCAGTGAGTCCTCGGGGGGCGTACAGTTCTTC

d_call: .
j_call: TRBJ1-2
clone_size: .
v_call: TRBV20-1
cdr3_aa: CSAGHLIGYTF
cdr3_nt: TGCAGTGCCGGGCATTTGATTGGCTACACCTTC

d_call: TRBD1
j_call: TRBJ1-3
clone_size: .
v_call: TRBV24-1
cdr3_aa: CATRPGQGETGNTIYF
cdr3_nt: TGTGCCACCAGGCCGGGACAGGGGGAGACTGGAAACACCATATATTTT

d_call: TRBD2
j_call: TRBJ2-1
clone_size: .
v_call: TRBV9
cdr3_aa: CASSVGTSGWHEQFF
cdr3_nt: TGTGCCAGCAGCGTAGGAACTAGCGGGTGGCATGAGCAGTTCTTC

d_call: TRBD1
j_call: TRBJ1-3
clone_size: many
v_call: TRBV13
cdr3_aa: CASSYRTGRAGNTIYF
cdr3_nt: TGTGCCAGCAGCTATAGGACAGGCAGAGCTGGAAACACCATATATTTT

d_call: TRBD1
j_call: TRBJ1-5
clone_size: .
v_call: TRBV2
cdr3_aa: CASDRERSQPQHF
cdr3_nt: TGTGCCAGCGACAGGGAGAGGAGTCAGCCCCAGCATTTT

d_call: TRBD1
j_call: TRBJ2-5
clone_size: .
v_call: TRBV9
cdr3_aa: CASSAGQRQETQYF
cdr3_nt: TGTGCCAGCAGCGCGGGACAGCGTCAAGAGACCCAGTACTTC

d_call: TRBD1
j_call: TRBJ2-7
clone_size: many
v_call: TRBV20-1
cdr3_aa: CSARVWDSGSYEQYF
cdr3_nt: TGCAGTGCTAGAGTCTGGGACAGTGGATCCTACGAGCAGTACTTC

d_call: TRBD1
j_call: TRBJ2-1
clone_size: once
v_call: TRBV19
cdr3_aa: CASSGQGVHEQFF
cdr3_nt: TGTGCCAGTTCGGGACAGGGGGTTCATGAGCAGTTCTTC

d_call: .
j_call: TRBJ1-1
clone_size: .
v_call: TRBV29-1
cdr3_aa: CSVEGGGDRAFF
cdr3_nt: TGCAGCGTTGAAGGCGGAGGAGATCGCGCTTTCTTT

d_call: TRBD1
j_call: TRBJ2-2
clone_size: .
v_call: TRBV24-1
cdr3_aa: CATSAPQGSTGELFF
cdr3_nt: TGTGCCACCAGTGCCCCACAGGGGTCCACCGGGGAGCTGTTTTTT

d_call: TRBD1
j_call: TRBJ1-2
clone_size: .
v_call: TRBV19
cdr3_aa: CASSPRTGNLYGYTF
cdr3_nt: TGTGCCAGTAGTCCAAGGACAGGGAATCTCTATGGCTACACCTTC

d_call: .
j_call: TRBJ2-3
clone_size: .
v_call: TRBV30
cdr3_aa: CAWSGSPQGGIFHTDTQYF
cdr3_nt: TGTGCCTGGAGTGGCTCCCCACAGGGAGGGATATTCCACACAGATACGCAGTATTTT

d_call: .
j_call: TRBJ2-7
clone_size: .
v_call: TRBV5-1
cdr3_aa: CASSSGDLLNEQYF
cdr3_nt: TGCGCCAGCAGCTCAGGAGACCTCTTGAACGAGCAGTACTTC

d_call: .
j_call: TRBJ2-7
clone_size: .
v_call: TRBV7-3
cdr3_aa: CASTSRVLSYEQYF
cdr3_nt: TGTGCCAGCACTTCCAGGGTGTTGTCCTACGAGCAGTACTTC

d_call: .
j_call: TRBJ2-6
clone_size: many
v_call: TRBV19
cdr3_aa: CASTYSGANVLTF
cdr3_nt: TGTGCCAGTACCTACTCTGGGGCCAACGTCCTGACTTTC

d_call: TRBD1
j_call: TRBJ1-1
clone_size: many
v_call: TRBV7-9
cdr3_aa: CASSPGRGLTFF
cdr3_nt: TGTGCCAGCAGCCCGGGGAGGGGGCTGACTTTCTTT

d_call: TRBD1
j_call: TRBJ2-2
clone_size: once
v_call: TRBV5-1
cdr3_aa: CASSGDRGDTGELFF
cdr3_nt: TGCGCCAGCAGCGGGGACAGGGGAGACACCGGGGAGCTGTTTTTT

d_call: TRBD2
j_call: TRBJ2-2
clone_size: .
v_call: TRBV7-9
cdr3_aa: CASSLGGAGGRNTGELFF
cdr3_nt: TGTGCCAGCAGCTTAGGTGGAGCGGGGGGCCGGAACACCGGGGAGCTGTTTTTT

d_call: .
j_call: TRBJ2-1
clone_size: .
v_call: TRBV5-8
cdr3_aa: CASSLAYTDTQFF
cdr3_nt: TGTGCCAGCAGCTTGGCTTACACAGATACGCAGTTCTTC

d_call: .
j_call: TRBJ2-7
clone_size: .
v_call: TRBV7-2
cdr3_aa: CASSLFSDQVSEQYF
cdr3_nt: TGTGCCAGCAGCTTATTTTCGGATCAGGTGTCCGAGCAGTACTTC

d_call: TRBD2
j_call: TRBJ2-1
clone_size: few
v_call: TRBV2
cdr3_aa: CASIPELTGGGEQFF
cdr3_nt: TGTGCCAGCATTCCGGAGCTAACGGGAGGGGGTGAGCAGTTCTTC

d_call: .
j_call: TRBJ1-2
clone_size: many
v_call: TRBV12-3/TRBV12-4
cdr3_aa: CASSPDLIYGYTF
cdr3_nt: TGTGCCAGCAGTCCCGACCTAATCTATGGCTACACCTTC

d_call: TRBD1
j_call: TRBJ2-7
clone_size: .
v_call: TRBV5-1
cdr3_aa: CASSLGDRRGQGFLKYEQYF
cdr3_nt: TGCGCCAGCAGCTTGGGAGATCGCCGGGGACAGGGGTTCCTCAAATACGAGCAGTACTTC

d_call: TRBD1
j_call: TRBJ2-5
clone_size: .
v_call: TRBV28
cdr3_aa: CASSGTEETQYF
cdr3_nt: TGTGCCAGCAGTGGGACAGAAGAGACCCAGTACTTC

d_call: .
j_call: TRBJ1-3
clone_size: few
v_call: TRBV18
cdr3_aa: CASSPPLVKRVGNTIYF
cdr3_nt: TGTGCCAGCTCACCACCACTGGTCAAACGGGTCGGAAACACCATATATTTT

d_call: .
j_call: TRBJ2-7
clone_size: few
v_call: TRBV7-2
cdr3_aa: CASSLGMVYEQYF
cdr3_nt: TGTGCCAGCAGCTTAGGGATGGTCTACGAGCAGTACTTC